These T cell receptor beta chains were read from a single sample in a study of OX40 agonist ivuxolimab in advanced cancers. Data came from immunoSEQ multiplex PCR; TCRdb stores just in-frame clones and leaves some out. In the table there are 75,000 to 100,000 clones, roughly nine tenths of which are singletons. The sequencing used CD4+ or CD8+ T cells sorted from blood, collected in a trial of the OX40 agonist ivuxolimab. These receptors originate from an adult with an advanced solid tumor such as melanoma, head and neck, liver or kidney cancer. Each CDR3 is given with its conserved first and last residue. D genes are given only for firm matches. Clone size is stated in some rows and not others, as once, few, many or a class when expanded.

j_call d_call v_call clone_size cdr3_nt cdr3_aa
TRBJ1-1 NA TRBV19 NA TGTGCCAGTAGTCCCCCGACACCAATGAACACTGAAGCTTTCTTT CASSPPTPMNTEAFF
TRBJ1-5 TRBD1 TRBV19 once TGTGCCAGTAGTATACAGGGGGCCGATCAGCCCCAGCATTTT CASSIQGADQPQHF
TRBJ1-1 TRBD1 TRBV25-1 NA TGTGCCAGCAGTGAATATGGGCAGGGGGTCACTGAAGCTTTCTTT CASSEYGQGVTEAFF
TRBJ2-7 NA TRBV30 NA TGTGCCTGGAGTGGTCAGGGCCCCTACGAGCAGTACTTC CAWSGQGPYEQYF
TRBJ2-1 TRBD2 TRBV7-6 NA TGTGCCAGCAGCCGGGGGGGCTCCTACAATGAGCAGTTCTTC CASSRGGSYNEQFF
TRBJ2-5 NA TRBV6-6 NA TGTGCCAGCAGACCCGGAGGATCAGAGACCCAGTACTTC CASRPGGSETQYF
TRBJ2-1 TRBD2 TRBV5-5 NA TGTGCCAGCAGCCGGACTAGCGGGGGACTTAAAAGTAATGAGCAGTTCTTC CASSRTSGGLKSNEQFF
TRBJ1-5 TRBD1 TRBV2 NA TGTGCCAGCAAAGAACCGGGACAGGGCAAATATCAGCCCCAGCATTTT CASKEPGQGKYQPQHF
TRBJ2-7 NA TRBV5-6 NA TGTGCCAGCAGCTTCCAGTCCCGGCAAGAGCAGTACTTC CASSFQSRQEQYF
TRBJ2-3 TRBD1 TRBV7-7 NA TGTGCTAGCAGCTCCAGGGGGCGGGTCACAGATACGCAGTATTTT CASSSRGRVTDTQYF
TRBJ2-5 NA TRBV7-2 NA TGTGCCAGCAGCTCCCAGGGGGGATTTCAAGAGACCCAGTACTTC CASSSQGGFQETQYF
TRBJ2-3 NA TRBV10-3 NA TGTGCCATCAGTGAGTCGACTGGGACAGATACGCAGTATTTT CAISESTGTDTQYF
TRBJ2-1 NA TRBV18 once TGTGCCAGCTCACCACCAGCACAGGGCTTGGGGTTCTTC CASSPPAQGLGFF
TRBJ2-2 NA TRBV9 NA TGTGCCAGCAGCGATAGGGCCCCGGGGGATAGCGGGGAGCTGTTTTTT CASSDRAPGDSGELFF
TRBJ2-7 TRBD1 TRBV11-2 NA TGTGCCAGCAGCTTACAGGGGGCCGGGGACGAGCAGTACTTC CASSLQGAGDEQYF
TRBJ2-5 NA TRBV7-9 once TGTGCCAGCAGCGTCGAATACCAAGAGACCCAGTACTTC CASSVEYQETQYF
TRBJ1-2 TRBD1 TRBV18 few TGTGCCAGCTCACCACGGGAAGGAGGGGGCAGCTCCCCCTATGGCTACACCTTC CASSPREGGGSSPYGYTF
TRBJ2-1 TRBD2 TRBV7-2 NA TGTGCCAGCAGCCTTACTAGCGGGAAGTACAATGAGCAGTTCTTC CASSLTSGKYNEQFF
TRBJ1-1 NA TRBV14 NA TGTGCCAGCAGCCGTTGGGGCAACGTGTTTTTGGCTTTCTTT CASSRWGNVFLAFF
TRBJ2-3 TRBD1 TRBV23-1 NA TGCGCCAGCAGTCAGACAGGGACAGGAGACACAGATACGCAGTATTTT CASSQTGTGDTDTQYF
TRBJ1-5 NA TRBV6-5 few TGTGCCAGCAGTTTGAGGGGAAGGAATCAGCCCCAGCATTTT CASSLRGRNQPQHF
TRBJ2-1 NA TRBV7-3 NA TGTGCCAGCAGCTGGGACGGAGCGGAGCAGTTCTTC CASSWDGAEQFF
TRBJ2-2 TRBD2 TRBV5-1 once TGCGCCAGCAGCTTGAATCGACTAGCGGGGGTATCCGGGGAGCTGTTTTTT CASSLNRLAGVSGELFF